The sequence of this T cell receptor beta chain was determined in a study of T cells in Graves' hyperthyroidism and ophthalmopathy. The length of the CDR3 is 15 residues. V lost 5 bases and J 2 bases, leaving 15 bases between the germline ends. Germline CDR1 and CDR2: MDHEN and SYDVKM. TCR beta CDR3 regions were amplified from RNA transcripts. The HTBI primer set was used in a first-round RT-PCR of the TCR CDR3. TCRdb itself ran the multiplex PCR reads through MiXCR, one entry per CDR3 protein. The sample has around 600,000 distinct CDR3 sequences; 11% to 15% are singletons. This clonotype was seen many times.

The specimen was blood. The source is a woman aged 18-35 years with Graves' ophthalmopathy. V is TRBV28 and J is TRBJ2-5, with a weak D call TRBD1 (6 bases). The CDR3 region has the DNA TGTGCCAGCAGTGTCGTGGGACAATCACAAGAGACCCAGTACTTC. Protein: CASSVVGQSQETQYF.